The T cell receptor beta chain described here comes from a study of T cells after somatic rescue of genetic block. Trimming shortened V by 4 bases and J by 4 bases, and 12 bases separated the two germline ends. CDR3 length: 14 amino acids. Germline CDR1 SGHRS, CDR2 YFSETQ. Clones were sequenced by immunoSEQ multiplex PCR, and TCRdb holds only the in-frame ones, with some missing. This table holds roughly 11,000 clones, roughly 70% found once. The sequence came from a boy aged 5-17 years. The material sequenced was peripheral blood mononuclear cells (PBMCs). This chain connects TRBV5-1 to TRBJ2-1; D is perhaps TRBD2 (5 bases). CDR3 nucleotide sequence: TGCGCCAGCAGCGAGGTAACGGGGTACAATGAGCAGTTCTTC. Translation gives CASSEVTGYNEQFF.